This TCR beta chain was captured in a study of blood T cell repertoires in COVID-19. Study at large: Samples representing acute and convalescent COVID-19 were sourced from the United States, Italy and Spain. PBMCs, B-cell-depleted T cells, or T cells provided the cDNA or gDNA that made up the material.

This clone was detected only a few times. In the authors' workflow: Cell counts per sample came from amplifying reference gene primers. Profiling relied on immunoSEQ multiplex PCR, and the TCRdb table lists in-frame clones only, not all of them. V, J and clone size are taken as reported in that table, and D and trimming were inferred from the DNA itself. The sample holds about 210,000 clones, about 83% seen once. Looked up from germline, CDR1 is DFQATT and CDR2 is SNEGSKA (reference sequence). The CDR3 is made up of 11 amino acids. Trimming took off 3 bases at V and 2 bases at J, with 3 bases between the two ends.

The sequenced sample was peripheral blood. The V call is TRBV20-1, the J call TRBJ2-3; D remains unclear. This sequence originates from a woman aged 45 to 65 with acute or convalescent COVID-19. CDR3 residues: CSASYTDTQYF. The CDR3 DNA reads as TGCAGTGCTAGCTACACAGATACGCAGTATTTT.